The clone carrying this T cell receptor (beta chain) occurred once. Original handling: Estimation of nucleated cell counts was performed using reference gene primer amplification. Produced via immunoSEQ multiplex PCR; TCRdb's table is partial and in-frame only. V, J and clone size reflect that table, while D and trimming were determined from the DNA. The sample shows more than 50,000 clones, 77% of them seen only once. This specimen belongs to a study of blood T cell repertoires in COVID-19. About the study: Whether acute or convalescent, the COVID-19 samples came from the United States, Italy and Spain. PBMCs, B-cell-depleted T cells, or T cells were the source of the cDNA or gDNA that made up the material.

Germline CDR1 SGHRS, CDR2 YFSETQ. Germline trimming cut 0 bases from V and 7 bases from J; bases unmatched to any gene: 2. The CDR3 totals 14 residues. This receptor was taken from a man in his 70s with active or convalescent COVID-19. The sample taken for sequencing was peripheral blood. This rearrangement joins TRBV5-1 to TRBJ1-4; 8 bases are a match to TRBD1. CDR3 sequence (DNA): TGCGCCAGCAGCTTGGGTGACAGGGGTGAAAAACTGTTTTTT. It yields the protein CASSLGDRGEKLFF.